This T cell receptor (beta chain) was obtained from a study of CD8 T cells in ankylosing spondylitis. Findings and caveats of the study: In reactive arthritis synovial fluid and blood, some motif variants had been reported before. Disease-linked clones reportedly showed significant enrichment in matched ankylosing spondylitis synovial fluid. With a CD8+ phenotype, disease-linked clones were relatively rare in peripheral blood. The study identified a TCR beta motif of roughly eight highly homologous variants that appeared characteristic of ankylosing spondylitis blood.

Note on this clonotype: The target antigen is unknown.

Molecular-barcoded quantitative 5'-RACE produced these TCR beta libraries. TCRdb called the 5' RACE reads again in MiXCR, with one record for every CDR3 protein. Here the sample spans roughly 670,000 distinct CDR3 sequences, roughly 20% being singletons. The CDR3 extends over 15 amino acids. Trimming took off 10 bases at V and 6 bases at J, with 23 bases between the two ends. The germline V gene encodes CDR1 MNHEY and CDR2 SMNVEV (reference sequence). This clonotype originated in a male donor with ankylosing spondylitis. This chain uses TRBV27 with TRBJ2-3; possible D gene TRBD2, 6 bases. The sample was blood, either unsorted or a sorted T cell fraction (not recorded which). CDR3 DNA: TGTGCCACAAAAAACGGGGGAACTTACGCGGATACGCAGTATTTT. Translating gives CATKNGGTYADTQYF.